Only a few counts were recorded for the clone carrying this T cell receptor beta chain. The antigen is not known. This specimen comes from a study of T cell repertoires in cytomegalovirus infection. Study in general: CMV epitopes in the study were HLA-C-restricted (recently identified) and HLA-B-restricted (well studied). Notes on the study in general: Summed public TCR beta family frequency identified CMV carriers bearing the relevant HLA. Across the ex vivo response, the dominant clonotypes were HLA-C-restricted CMV-specific TCR beta clonotypes.

Each CDR3 protein gets one entry after TCRdb re-called the reads with MiXCR. The sample includes 750,000 to 950,000 distinct CDR3 sequences, about 28% of them seen just once. CDR1 and CDR2 (germline): SGHTA, FQGNSA. The CDR3 sequence is 15 residues long. Trimming stripped 1 base from V and 4 bases from J, with 12 bases between. This sequence originates from a human donor in good health (CMV status not recorded). Some clones in this sample may be carry-over from other donors' samples. The sequences come from cultured CD8+ T cells from PBMCs, collected from culture after CMV antigen stimulation. The V gene is TRBV7-2, the J gene TRBJ2-3; D not resolved. As DNA, the CDR3 is TGTGCCAGCAGCTTAGTCCTGGCGGCGTCAGATACGCAGTATTTT. Encoded protein: CASSLVLAASDTQYF.